The sequence of this T cell receptor (beta chain) was determined in a study of response to subunit inactivated influenza vaccine. TCRdb processed the RT-PCR reads anew with MiXCR; each CDR3 protein has one entry. The sample has approximately 170,000 distinct CDR3 sequences; approximately 12% are singletons. This clonotype was observed a handful of times. Germline CDR1 reads LGHDT; CDR2 reads YNNKEL (reference sequence). This CDR3 comprises 16 residues. The V and J ends lost 1 base and 1 base respectively, with 14 bases between them. This sample also belongs to another study, concerning T cells expressing NK-cell markers. That paper states: The authors made TCR beta cDNA libraries by 5'RACE template switching. This switching added a universal primer site and UMIs. Dominance of the CD3+CD56-NKG2C+ fraction by these clonotypes also held in a handful of donors.

The source of this sequence is a man aged 50 to 60 who received an inactivated influenza vaccine. This sample comprised CD8+ T cells sorted from PBMCs, obtained about 13 days after vaccination. V gene TRBV3-1 combines with J gene TRBJ2-7; D remains ambiguous. This chain's CDR3 is CASSQGGRRDSYEQYF. As DNA, the CDR3 is TGTGCCAGCAGCCAAGGCGGACGGAGAGATTCCTACGAGCAGTACTTC.